Included here is one T cell receptor beta chain sequence, with context. The data are from a study of cytomegalovirus exposure and HLA in healthy donors. At the level of the study: Earlier work reported 95 million to 130 million unique TCR beta sequences from some 180 million T cells.

This CDR3 has 13 residues. V lost 3 bases to trimming and J lost 5 bases, with 10 bases between them. CDR1 is MDHEN, CDR2 SYDVKM, per germline. The study ran its PCR with 60 Vbeta and 13 Jbeta primers. Sequenced by immunoSEQ multiplex PCR; TCRdb stores in-frame clones only, minus some. The table shows under 200,000 clones, with 75% to 90% occurring only once. This TCR derives from a woman under 30 in good health and CMV-seronegative. The sequencing sample was made of PBMCs. The chain couples TRBV28 to TRBJ2-5; weak D call: TRBD2 (5 bases). The CDR3 loop is CASSFVGDETQYF. DNA for the CDR3: TGTGCCAGCAGTTTTGTGGGAGACGAGACCCAGTACTTC.